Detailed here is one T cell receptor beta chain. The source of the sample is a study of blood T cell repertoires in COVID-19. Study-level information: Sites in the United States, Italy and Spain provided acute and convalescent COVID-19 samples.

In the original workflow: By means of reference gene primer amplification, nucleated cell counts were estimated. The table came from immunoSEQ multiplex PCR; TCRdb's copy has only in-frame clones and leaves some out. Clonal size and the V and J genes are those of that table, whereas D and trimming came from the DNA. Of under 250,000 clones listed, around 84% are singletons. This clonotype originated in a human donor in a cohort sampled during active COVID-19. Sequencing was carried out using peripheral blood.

CDR3 amino acids: CASSTDSASTEAFF. CDR3 nucleotides: TGTGCCAGCTCAACCGACAGTGCTTCGACTGAAGCTTTCTTT. This sequence joins TRBV18 and TRBJ1-1; maybe TRBD1 (5 bases). CDR3 length: 14 residues. V was trimmed by 5 bases and J by 5 bases, leaving 15 bases between them. Germline CDR1 is KGHSH and CDR2 is LQKENI.